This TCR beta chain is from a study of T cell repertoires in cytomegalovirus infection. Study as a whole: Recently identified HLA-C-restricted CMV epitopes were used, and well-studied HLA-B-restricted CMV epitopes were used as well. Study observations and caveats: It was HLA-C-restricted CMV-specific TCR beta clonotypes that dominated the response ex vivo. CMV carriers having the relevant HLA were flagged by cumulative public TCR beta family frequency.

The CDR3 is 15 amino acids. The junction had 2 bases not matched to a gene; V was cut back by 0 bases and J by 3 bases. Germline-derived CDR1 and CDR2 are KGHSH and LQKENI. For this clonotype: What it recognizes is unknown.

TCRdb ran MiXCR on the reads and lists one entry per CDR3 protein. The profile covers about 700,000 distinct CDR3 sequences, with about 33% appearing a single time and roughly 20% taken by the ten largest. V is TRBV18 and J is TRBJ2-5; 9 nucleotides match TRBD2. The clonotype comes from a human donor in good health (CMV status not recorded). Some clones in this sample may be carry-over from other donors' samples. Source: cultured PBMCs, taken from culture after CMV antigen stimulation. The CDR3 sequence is CASSPPAGGEETQYF. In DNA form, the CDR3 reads TGTGCCAGCTCACCACCAGCGGGGGGAGAAGAGACCCAGTACTTC. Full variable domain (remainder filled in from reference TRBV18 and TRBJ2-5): NAGVMQNPRHLVRRRGQEARLRCSPMKGHSHVYWYRQLPEEGLKFMVYLQKENIIDESGMPKERFSAEFPKEGPSILRIQQVVRGDSAAYFCASSPPAGGEETQYFGPGTRLLVL.